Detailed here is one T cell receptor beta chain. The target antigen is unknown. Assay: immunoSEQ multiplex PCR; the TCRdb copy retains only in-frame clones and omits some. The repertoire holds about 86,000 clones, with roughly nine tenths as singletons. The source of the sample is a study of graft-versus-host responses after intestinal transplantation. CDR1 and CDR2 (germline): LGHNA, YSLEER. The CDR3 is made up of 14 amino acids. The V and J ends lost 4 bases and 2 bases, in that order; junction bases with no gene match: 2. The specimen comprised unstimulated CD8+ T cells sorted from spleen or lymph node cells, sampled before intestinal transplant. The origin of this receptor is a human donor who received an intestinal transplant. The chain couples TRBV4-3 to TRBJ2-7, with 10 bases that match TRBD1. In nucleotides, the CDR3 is TGCGCCAGCAGCCGGGGGACAGGGGCCTACGAGCAGTACTTC. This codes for CASSRGTGAYEQYF.